This T cell receptor (beta chain) was recorded in a study of STAT3 mutations in large granular lymphocyte leukemia. About the study: Among longitudinally sequenced T-LGLL patients, roughly half had canonical activating STAT3 mutations detected. Findings and limits, study-wide: After therapy, about 30% of the 18 patients switched clonotypes, all new clones STAT3 wild type. Every T-cell large granular lymphocyte leukemia patient had at least one immunodominant TCR beta clonotype.

Points on this clone: Antigen specificity is unknown.

TCRdb's table, derived via immunoSEQ multiplex PCR, lists solely in-frame clones and lacks some. This sample has roughly 1,300 clones, with 50% to 60% found just once. CDR1 and CDR2 from the germline V gene are SQVTM and ANQGSEA. V dropped 7 bases and J dropped 0 bases, with 12 bases sitting between them. This CDR3 contains 13 residues. The specimen sequenced was peripheral blood mononuclear cells. The chain joins TRBV29-1 to TRBJ1-2, with a tentative D call TRBD1 (5 bases). This sequence was found in a man aged 55 to 70 with T-cell large granular lymphocyte leukemia. Some clones in this sample may be carry-over from other donors' samples. CDR3 sequence (DNA): TGCAGCGCTGAGACAGATACTAACTATGGCTACACCTTC. It is translated as CSAETDTNYGYTF.